This is a list of T cell receptor beta chains from one sample in a study of blood T cell repertoires in COVID-19. The repertoire was sequenced with immunoSEQ multiplex PCR; TCRdb's copy has only in-frame clones and lacks some. Among around 300,000 clones listed, around 90% were seen once. The sequencing input was PBMCs or T cells enriched from blood (not recorded which). All receptors derive from a woman aged 50 to 60 who had recovered from COVID-19. Each CDR3 is given with its conserved first and last residue. A D gene is named only where the DNA matches it firmly. Expanded clones get a size class; other rows say once, few or many, or leave the size out.

d_call j_call cdr3_length v_call clone_size cdr3_nt cdr3_aa
NA TRBJ2-3 14 TRBV5-6 NA TGTGCCAGTGGAAGGGATGGGAGGACAGATACGCAGTATTTT CASGRDGRTDTQYF
NA TRBJ2-7 15 TRBV19 NA TGTGCCAGTAGTGCCGGGATTTACCTCTCCCTCGAGCAGTACTTC CASSAGIYLSLEQYF
NA TRBJ1-1 16 TRBV19 NA TGTGCCAGTAGTATCGGAGGTCTTTGGATGAACACTGAAGCTTTCTTT CASSIGGLWMNTEAFF
NA TRBJ1-2 14 TRBV6-6 NA TGTGCCAGCAAGCCACGGACTGATAACTATGGCTACACCTTC CASKPRTDNYGYTF
NA TRBJ1-5 13 TRBV27 NA TGTGCCAGCAGTTTCCGGGTCCAACAGCCCCAGCATTTT CASSFRVQQPQHF
TRBD1 TRBJ2-2 18 TRBV9 NA TGTGCCAGCAGCGCCCGGGACAGCAGTTTCGCGAACACCGGGGAGCTGTTTTTT CASSARDSSFANTGELFF
TRBD2 TRBJ2-7 13 TRBV6-5 once TGTGCCAGCAGGTCCGGACTAGCGAGCGAGCAGTACTTC CASRSGLASEQYF
NA TRBJ2-6 16 TRBV6-2/TRBV6-3 NA TGTGCCAGCAGTTCGGCAGAGCGCTCTGGGGCCAACGTCCTGACTTTC CASSSAERSGANVLTF
NA TRBJ2-3 14 TRBV27 NA TGTGCCAGCAGTTTATCGAGGCAGGGCAAAACGCAGTATTTT CASSLSRQGKTQYF
NA TRBJ2-4 16 TRBV4-1 NA TGCGCCAGCAGCCACGAAAGGCAGGGATCCAAAAACATTCAGTACTTC CASSHERQGSKNIQYF
TRBD2 TRBJ2-3 14 TRBV19 NA TGTGCCAGTAGTCCGGGACTAGTCCCAGATACGCAGTATTTT CASSPGLVPDTQYF
TRBD1 TRBJ2-3 13 TRBV2 NA TGTGCCACCCAGAGACAGGGTGCAGATACGCAGTATTTT CATQRQGADTQYF
TRBD1 TRBJ2-7 15 TRBV10-1 NA TGCGCCAGCAGTGATCAGGGGGCTAGCGCCCCAGAGCAGTACTTC CASSDQGASAPEQYF
NA TRBJ1-2 12 TRBV6-6 NA TGTGCCAGCCGCCCCGGCGGGCTCGGCTACACCTTC CASRPGGLGYTF
TRBD2 TRBJ2-1 13 TRBV7-8 NA TGTGCCAGCAGCTTGGGCGGGAGTGATGAGCAGTTCTTC CASSLGGSDEQFF
NA TRBJ2-1 13 TRBV19 few TGTGCCAGTAGTCCTAGCCGCTACAATGAGCAGTTCTTC CASSPSRYNEQFF
NA TRBJ2-5 16 TRBV7-3 NA TGTGCCAGCAGCGCCAATAAAGGGAGCGGACAAGAGACCCAGTACTTC CASSANKGSGQETQYF
NA TRBJ1-1 14 TRBV3-1/TRBV3-2 NA TGTGCCAGCAGCCTGAGGGAAATCAACACTGAAGCTTTCTTT CASSLREINTEAFF
NA TRBJ1-5 13 TRBV6-6 NA TGTGCCAGCGGTGGGCCGACCAATCAGCCCCAGCATTTT CASGGPTNQPQHF
NA TRBJ2-7 16 TRBV4-2 NA TGTGCCAGCAGCCTAGAGGGTGGGAGACCTCCCTCCGAGCAGTACTTC CASSLEGGRPPSEQYF
TRBD1 TRBJ2-3 15 TRBV9 NA TGTGCCAGCAGCCCAAAGACAGGGATCGCAGATACGCAGTATTTT CASSPKTGIADTQYF
NA TRBJ2-6 15 TRBV11-2 NA TGTGCCAGCAGCTTAGAAGGGGCTGGGGCCAACGTCCTGACTTTC CASSLEGAGANVLTF